The source of this TCR beta chain is a study of CD8+CD57+ T cells in acquired aplastic anemia. Genomic DNA served as template for TCR beta VDJ and CDR3 profiling. TCRdb fed the reads into MiXCR, producing one record per CDR3 protein. The table has some 200,000 distinct CDR3 sequences, roughly 53% seen once; the top ten hold about 20%. An expansion of CD8+CD57+ cells by flow cytometry had been shown in patients chosen for sequencing. There are many counts of this clonotype. The CDR3 sequence is 12 residues long. Trimming took 1 base from V and 12 from J, leaving 13 bases between them. The germline CDR1 and CDR2 sequences are LGHDT and YNNKEL (reference sequence).

The chain joins TRBV3-1 to TRBJ2-7; tentative D call: TRBD1 (5 bases). The TCR was taken from a human donor with aplastic anemia. Sequenced input: sorted CD4+, CD8+, or CD8+CD57+ T cells (not recorded which) from PBMCs. This CDR3 reads CASSQGLTVPYF. CDR3 DNA: TGTGCCAGCAGCCAAGGCCTGACAGTGCCGTACTTC.